This entry lists 17 T cell receptor beta chains sequenced from one sample in a study of CD8 T cells in Susac syndrome. It was with random hexamers that 0.5 to 1 ug RNA was reverse transcribed. TCRdb called the immunoSEQ multiplex PCR reads again in MiXCR, with one record for every CDR3 protein. The table lists fewer than 150,000 distinct CDR3 sequences, around 94% of them singletons. The source material was CD8+ T cells from PBMCs. These receptors all come from a human donor in good health.

The chain uses TRBV7-9 and TRBJ2-1, with no clear D. CDR3 size: 11 residues. Germline CDR1 SEHNR, CDR2 FQNEAQ (reference sequence). V lost 5 bases, J lost 14 bases, and 13 bases lay in between. CDR3 sequence reads: CASSATQTEFF. The CDR3 region has the DNA TGTGCCAGCAGCGCTACCCAAACTGAGTTCTTC.

This sequence joins TRBV28 and TRBJ1-2; D ambiguous. The CDR3 is 14 residues long. Germline loops: CDR1 MDHEN, CDR2 SYDVKM. V shed 7 bases and J shed 0 bases, with 12 bases lying between them. CDR3 DNA: TGTGCCAGCACTCCCCACAGACCTAACTATGGCTACACCTTC. It encodes CASTPHRPNYGYTF.

This chain joins TRBV2 and TRBJ2-1; the D is unclear. Trimming took 2 bases from V and 10 from J, leaving 9 bases between them. Per the germline V gene, CDR1 is SNHLY and CDR2 is FYNNEI. CDR3 length equals 12 residues. CDR3 in DNA: TGTGCCAGCAGTGAAAGTAAGGGAGAGCAGTTCTTC. It specifies CASSESKGEQFF.

The chain couples TRBV29-1 to TRBJ2-5; TRBD2 aligns across 9 bases. The length of the CDR3 is 14 residues. The V and J ends lost 7 bases and 5 bases, in that order; junction bases with no gene match: 11. The germline CDR1 and CDR2 sequences are SQVTM and ANQGSEA. CDR3: CSAPRGGMGETQYF. In DNA form, the CDR3 reads TGCAGCGCCCCGCGGGGGGGAATGGGGGAGACCCAGTACTTC.

The V gene is TRBV28, the J gene TRBJ2-5, with D possibly being TRBD2 (5 bases). Germline CDR1 is MDHEN and CDR2 is SYDVKM. The V gene lost 7 bases and the J gene lost 5 bases, with 14 bases spanning the gap. This CDR3 comprises 13 residues. The CDR3 spells CASTASNLETQYF. CDR3 sequence (DNA): TGTGCCAGCACGGCTAGCAATTTGGAGACCCAGTACTTC.

On this clonotype itself: An end of the junction differs from the germline gene, which may be a read error. V is TRBV20-1 and J is TRBJ1-5; D gene unclear. The CDR3 runs 15 residues. In germline, CDR1 is DFQATT, CDR2 SNEGSKA (reference sequence). The CDR3 spells CSAGDRRSSNQPQHF. The CDR3 DNA reads as TGCAGTGCTGGAGACCGAAGGAGCAGCAATCAGCCCCAGCATTTT.

The chain joins TRBV15 to TRBJ2-3, with D uncertain. This CDR3 has 13 residues. Trimming left V 4 bases short and J 6 bases short, with 11 bases between. In germline, CDR1 is LNHNV, CDR2 YYDKDF (reference sequence). The CDR3 sequence: CATSKDYLDTQYF. As DNA, the CDR3 is TGTGCCACCAGCAAGGATTATTTGGATACGCAGTATTTT.

The chain couples TRBV7-6 to TRBJ2-3; 10 positions match TRBD2. Looked up from germline, CDR1 is SGHVS and CDR2 is FNYEAQ. CDR3 length: 16 amino acids. Unmatched junction bases numbered 8, after V lost 3 bases and J lost 5 bases. The chain's CDR3 is CASSFPAGGPLDTQYF. CDR3 DNA: TGTGCCAGCAGCTTCCCAGCGGGAGGGCCTTTAGATACGCAGTATTTT.

This clonotype is a singleton in its sample. J is TRBJ1-1 and V is TRBV29-1; D ambiguous. Deletions cut 7 bases from V and 0 bases from J, with 9 bases between. The CDR3 is 12 residues long. Germline V gene lookup returns CDR1 SQVTM and CDR2 ANQGSEA. The CDR3 DNA reads TGCAGCGCCGTAGGGATGAACACTGAAGCTTTCTTT. This encodes CSAVGMNTEAFF.

The V call is TRBV27, the J call TRBJ2-5; D is possibly TRBD2 (6 bases). Trimming removed 5 bases from V and 9 bases from J, with 16 bases in between. The CDR3 totals 13 residues. The germline gives CDR1 MNHEY, CDR2 SMNVEV (reference sequence). Here the CDR3 reads CASSERASFPQYF. The CDR3 nucleotides are TGTGCCAGCAGTGAGCGGGCCTCCTTCCCCCAGTACTTC.

The chain couples TRBV14 to TRBJ1-2, with D possibly being TRBD1 (5 bases). The CDR3 length is 15 residues. CDR1 SGHDN and CDR2 FVKESK come from the germline V gene. V was trimmed by 4 bases and J by 8 bases, leaving 20 bases between them. In nucleotides, the CDR3 is TGTGCCAGCAGCCCGTTACCCTTTGAACCAGGGGGCTACACCTTC. Translated, it gives CASSPLPFEPGGYTF. Supplemented by reference TRBV14 and TRBJ1-2, the full variable domain reads EAGVTQFPSHSVIEKGQTVTLRCDPISGHDNLYWYRRVMGKEIKFLLHFVKESKQDESGMPNNRFLAERTGGTYSTLKVQPAELEDSGVYFCASSPLPFEPGGYTFGSGTRLTVV.

This clonotype was seen only once. The rearrangement uses TRBV5-4 and TRBJ1-2; D is perhaps TRBD1 (5 bases). The CDR3 is made up of 16 amino acids. Trimming removed 0 bases from V and 6 bases from J, with 18 bases in between. CDR1 is SGHNT and CDR2 is YYREEE in the germline V gene (reference sequence). The CDR3 DNA reads TGTGCCAGCAGCTTGGACTTGGGCAGGGAAGGGGATGGCTACACCTTC. Amino acid sequence: CASSLDLGREGDGYTF.

The chain combines TRBV4-1 with TRBJ2-1; 9 bases match TRBD2. The germline V gene has CDR1 MGHRA and CDR2 YSYEKL. The junction had 4 bases not matched to a gene; V was cut back by 4 bases and J by 0 bases. The CDR3 totals 16 residues. The CDR3 sequence is CASSLLAGVSYNEQFF. CDR3 sequence (DNA): TGCGCCAGCAGCCTCTTAGCGGGAGTCTCCTACAATGAGCAGTTCTTC.

This rearrangement joins TRBV29-1 to TRBJ2-7, with D hard to call. The CDR3 spans 12 residues. The V end lost 6 bases, the J end lost 2 bases, and 11 bases lay between the germline ends. Germline CDR1 and CDR2: SQVTM and ANQGSEA. Here the CDR3 DNA reads TGCAGCGTAAAGGACGTGCCCTACGAGCAGTACTTC. Translation gives CSVKDVPYEQYF.

Here the CDR3 DNA reads TGTGCCAGCAGCCCTTTAGGGAGCGGGGCTCACAATGAGCAGTTCTTC. Its translation is CASSPLGSGAHNEQFF. The gene calls are TRBV16 and TRBJ2-1; 7 bases agree with TRBD2. With 4 bases clipped from V and 5 bases from J, the junction kept 11 bases outside the gene matches. In germline, CDR1 is KGHSY, CDR2 FQNENV. The CDR3 has 16 amino acids.

The chain recombines TRBV28 with TRBJ2-5; D ambiguous. Trimming pared 6 bases from V and 1 base from J, leaving 9 bases between. The CDR3 totals 13 residues. Germline V gene data show CDR1 as MDHEN and CDR2 as SYDVKM. The CDR3 region has the DNA TGTGCCAGCAGCCGTGACGGCCAAGAGACCCAGTACTTC. This gives the protein CASSRDGQETQYF.

This chain connects TRBV7-9 to TRBJ2-1; D gene ambiguous. The CDR3 contains 17 residues. Trimming left V 4 bases short and J 1 base short, with 17 bases between. Germline loops: CDR1 SEHNR, CDR2 FQNEAQ (reference sequence). For the CDR3, the DNA is TGTGCCAGCAGCTCCCTAGAAGGTGGGCCGTCCTACAATGAGCAGTTCTTC. Translation: CASSSLEGGPSYNEQFF. The full variable domain, rest sourced from reference TRBV7-9 and TRBJ2-1, is DTGVSQNPRHKITKRGQNVTFRCDPISEHNRLYWYRQTLGQGPEFLTYFQNEAQLEKSRLLSDRFSAERPKGSFSTLEIQRTEQGDSAMYLCASSSLEGGPSYNEQFFGPGTRLTVL.